Shown below are 21 T cell receptor beta chains from a single sample sequenced in a study of T cell clusters in autoimmune cytopenias. Some 34,000 genome equivalents of blood DNA were amplified for TRB. Multiplex touch-down PCR amplified TRB using TRB-A and TRB-B pools in one tube. Using the multiplex PCR reads, TCRdb records one entry per CDR3 protein without DNA. The sample has some 6,900 distinct CDR3 sequences. This same sample was also part of a study on T cell repertoires in aging, cancer and after chemotherapy.

Source material: peripheral blood. The source of these receptors is a human donor in good health.

The chain carries TRBV29-1 and TRBJ2-3; the TCRdb D gene call, TRBD2, has no DNA to confirm it. The CDR3 has 15 amino acids. In germline, CDR1 is SQVTM, CDR2 ANQGSEA. The CDR3 spells CSVGGLAGTADTQYF.

This chain uses TRBV30 with TRBJ1-5; TCRdb outputs TRBD1, but without DNA this stays unchecked. Germline V gene data show CDR1 as GTSNPN and CDR2 as SVGIG (reference sequence). CDR3 length: 16 residues. The CDR3 loop reads CAWRGQGAGGNQPQHF. The full variable domain, its missing parts supplied by reference TRBV30 and TRBJ1-5, is SQTIHQWPATLVQPVGSPLSLECTVEGTSNPNLYWYRQAAGRGLQLLFYSVGIGQISSEVPQNLSASRPQDRQFILSSKKLLLSDSGFYLCAWRGQGAGGNQPQHFGDGTRLSIL.

This clonotype is called medium-sized based on its frequency. The chain combines TRBV6-5 with TRBJ2-1; TCRdb picks TRBD1, but there is no DNA to check that call. The CDR3 runs 14 residues. Germline CDR1 reads MNHEY; CDR2 reads SVGAGI. CDR3: CASSYSNRGLEQFF.

By frequency, this clonotype registers medium-sized (0.01 to 0.1%). The V call is TRBV29-1, the J call TRBJ2-7; there is no DNA to check the TCRdb D call of TRBD1. Germline V CDR1 and CDR2: SQVTM, ANQGSEA. The CDR3 contains 13 residues. CDR3 amino acids: CSVQTGLTYEQYF.

The chain recombines TRBV19 with TRBJ2-5; TCRdb picks TRBD2, but there is no DNA to check that call. From germline, CDR1 is LNHDA and CDR2 SQIVND (reference sequence). The CDR3 is made up of 16 amino acids. CDR3 sequence reads: CASSTGGRITGETQYF.

The V gene is TRBV6-6, the J gene TRBJ1-1; with no DNA, the TCRdb D assignment of TRBD1 cannot be verified. Germline CDR1 reads MNHNY; CDR2 reads SVGAGI (reference sequence). The CDR3 length is 13 residues. The CDR3 region is CASSRGMNTEAFF.

V gene TRBV6-1 combines with J gene TRBJ1-2; lacking DNA, the TRBD1 call made by TCRdb goes unchecked. The CDR3 is made up of 14 amino acids. Germline CDR1 MNHNS, CDR2 SASEGT. CDR3 protein: CASGEFGGGGGYTF.

The chain links TRBV11-2 to TRBJ2-7; TCRdb indicates TRBD1, and absent DNA this call remains unverified. Germline CDR1 SGHAT, CDR2 FQNNGV. The CDR3 is 14 residues long. CDR3 region: CASSLGTGTYEQYF. The full variable domain, in which reference TRBV11-2 and TRBJ2-7 provide the parts outside the CDR3, is EAGVAQSPRYKIIEKRQSVAFWCNPISGHATLYWYQQILGQGPKLLIQFQNNGVVDDSQLPKDRFSAERLKGVDSTLKIQPAKLEDSAVYLCASSLGTGTYEQYFGPGTRLTVT.

V is TRBV29-1 and J is TRBJ2-3. This CDR3 is 12 amino acids long. Per the germline V gene, CDR1 is SQVTM and CDR2 is ANQGSEA. The CDR3 loop is CSVEQGADTQYF.

CDR3 protein: CASSLFSGSYNEQFF. The chain is built from TRBV5-6 and TRBJ2-1; without DNA, the TCRdb call of TRBD2 cannot be checked. CDR1 and CDR2 (germline): SGHDT, YYEEEE. The CDR3 runs to 15 residues.

V gene TRBV19 combines with J gene TRBJ1-2; the TRBD1 assignment by TCRdb is unverifiable without DNA. Germline CDR1 reads LNHDA; CDR2 reads SQIVND (reference sequence). There are 14 residues in the CDR3. The CDR3 here is CASSPQGPVYGYTF.

This clonotype shows up as medium-sized by frequency. The genes are TRBV29-1 and TRBJ2-5; TCRdb calls TRBD1, which cannot be checked without DNA. CDR1 SQVTM and CDR2 ANQGSEA come from the germline V gene. The CDR3 totals 11 residues. The CDR3 reads CTAGAKETQYF. Using reference TRBV29-1 and TRBJ2-5 for the parts outside the CDR3, the full variable domain is SAVISQKPSRDICQRGTSLTIQCQVDSQVTMMFWYRQQPGQSLTLIATANQGSEATYESGFVIDKFPISRPNLTFSTLTVSNMSPEDSSIYLCTAGAKETQYFGPGTRLLVL.

The V gene is TRBV30, the J gene TRBJ2-1; the D call of TRBD2 rests on TCRdb alone, since no DNA is present to check it. The CDR3 extends over 13 amino acids. Germline CDR1 is GTSNPN and CDR2 is SVGIG (reference sequence). The CDR3 here is CAWSTASANEQFF.

The chain employs TRBV6-5 and TRBJ1-6; TCRdb's D call of TRBD1 is untestable without DNA. The CDR3 extends over 15 amino acids. The germline CDR1 and CDR2 sequences are MNHEY and SVGAGI. This CDR3 reads CASSPGTTESSPLHF.

The chain combines TRBV27 with TRBJ2-2; TCRdb indicates TRBD2, and absent DNA this call remains unverified. The V gene's germline CDR1 is MNHEY and CDR2 SMNVEV (reference sequence). This CDR3 has 15 amino acids. CDR3 sequence reads: CASSLLAGASGELFF.

The chain is built from TRBV12-3 or TRBV12-4 and TRBJ2-3; as DNA is missing, the TRBD1 call by TCRdb cannot be tested. The CDR3 is made up of 17 amino acids. The CDR3 is CASTDIIAGDGTDTQYF.

The chain carries TRBV6-1 and TRBJ2-7; without DNA, the TCRdb call of TRBD2 cannot be checked. Germline assignment: CDR1 MNHNS and CDR2 SASEGT. This CDR3 has 16 amino acids. The CDR3 here is CASSASVQGGRGEQYF.

The V call is TRBV20-1, the J call TRBJ2-3. This CDR3 is 14 amino acids long. Germline V lookup: CDR1 DFQATT, CDR2 SNEGSKA (reference sequence). Here the CDR3 reads CSARDELATDTQYF.

The chain joins TRBV19 to TRBJ1-4; there is no DNA to check the TCRdb D call of TRBD1. The CDR3 has 15 residues. In germline, CDR1 is LNHDA, CDR2 SQIVND (reference sequence). The CDR3 loop reads CASKTGTQPGEKLFF. Full variable domain (missing parts from reference TRBV19 and TRBJ1-4): DGGITQSPKYLFRKEGQNVTLSCEQNLNHDAMYWYRQDPGQGLRLIYYSQIVNDFQKGDIAEGYSVSREKKESFPLTVTSAQKNPTAFYLCASKTGTQPGEKLFFGSGTQLSVL.

This sequence joins TRBV12-3 or TRBV12-4 and TRBJ2-7; as DNA is missing, the TRBD2 call by TCRdb cannot be tested. This CDR3 is built from 16 residues. CDR3 sequence reads: CASSFGLTLGAYEQYF.

V and J are TRBV12-3 or TRBV12-4 and TRBJ2-2; TCRdb proposes TRBD1, but this gene call is untestable without DNA. The CDR3 loop spans 18 amino acids. CDR3 region: CASSFRPGQGSISGELFF.